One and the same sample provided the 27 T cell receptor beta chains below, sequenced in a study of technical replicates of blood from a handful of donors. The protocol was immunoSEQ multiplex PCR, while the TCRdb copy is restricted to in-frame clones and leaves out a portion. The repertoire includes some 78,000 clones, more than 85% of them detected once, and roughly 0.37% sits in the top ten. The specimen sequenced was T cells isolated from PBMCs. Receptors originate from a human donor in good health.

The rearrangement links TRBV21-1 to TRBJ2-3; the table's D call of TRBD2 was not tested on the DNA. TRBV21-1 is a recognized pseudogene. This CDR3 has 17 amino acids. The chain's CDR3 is CASSKGWRATHTDTQYF. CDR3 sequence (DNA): TGTGCCAGCAGCAAAGGTTGGAGGGCCACCCACACAGATACGCAGTATTTT.

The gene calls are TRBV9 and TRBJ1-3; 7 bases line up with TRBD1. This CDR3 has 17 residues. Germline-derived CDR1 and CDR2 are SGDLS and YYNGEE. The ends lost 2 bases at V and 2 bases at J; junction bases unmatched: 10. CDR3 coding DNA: TGTGCCAGCAGCGTCCGGGACAGACAACCACCTGGAAACACCATATATTTT. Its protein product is CASSVRDRQPPGNTIYF.

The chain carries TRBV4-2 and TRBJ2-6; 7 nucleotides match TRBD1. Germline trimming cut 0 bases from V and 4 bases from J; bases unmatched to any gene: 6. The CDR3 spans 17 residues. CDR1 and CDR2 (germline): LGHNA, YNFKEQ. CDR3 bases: TGTGCCAGCAGCCAAGATAGTAGGGGGCGAGGGGCCAACGTCCTGACTTTC. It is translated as CASSQDSRGRGANVLTF.

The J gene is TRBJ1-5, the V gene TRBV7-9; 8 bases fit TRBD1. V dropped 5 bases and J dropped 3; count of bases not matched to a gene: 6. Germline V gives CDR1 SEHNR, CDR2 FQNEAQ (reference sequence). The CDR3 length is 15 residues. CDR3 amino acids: CASSPGQGLNQPQHF. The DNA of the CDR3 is TGTGCCAGCAGCCCAGGACAGGGACTCAATCAGCCCCAGCATTTT.

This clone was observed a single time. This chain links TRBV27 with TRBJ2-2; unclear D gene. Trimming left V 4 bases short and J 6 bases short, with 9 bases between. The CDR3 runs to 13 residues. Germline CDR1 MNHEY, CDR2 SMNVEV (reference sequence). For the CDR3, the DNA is TGTGCCAGCAGTTCACTTCGGTCCGGGGAGCTGTTTTTT. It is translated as CASSSLRSGELFF.

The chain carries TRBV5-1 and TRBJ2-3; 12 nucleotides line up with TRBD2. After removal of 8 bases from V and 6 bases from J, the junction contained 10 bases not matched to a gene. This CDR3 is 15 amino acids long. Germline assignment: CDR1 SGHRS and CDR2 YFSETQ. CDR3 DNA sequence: TGCGCCAGTAGACCACTAGCGGGAGGCGGGGATACGCAGTATTTT. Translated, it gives CASRPLAGGGDTQYF.

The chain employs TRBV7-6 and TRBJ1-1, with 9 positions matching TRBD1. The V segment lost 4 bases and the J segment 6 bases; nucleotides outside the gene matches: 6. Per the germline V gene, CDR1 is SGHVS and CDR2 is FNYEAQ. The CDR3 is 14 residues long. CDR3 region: CASSSLDRGAEAFF. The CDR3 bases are TGTGCCAGCAGCTCCCTAGACAGGGGGGCTGAAGCTTTCTTT. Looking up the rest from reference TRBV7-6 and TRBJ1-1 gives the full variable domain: GAGVSQSPRYKVTKRGQDVALRCDPISGHVSLYWYRQALGQGPEFLTYFNYEAQQDKSGLPNDRFSAERPEGSISTLTIQRTEQRDSAMYRCASSSLDRGAEAFFGQGTRLTVV.

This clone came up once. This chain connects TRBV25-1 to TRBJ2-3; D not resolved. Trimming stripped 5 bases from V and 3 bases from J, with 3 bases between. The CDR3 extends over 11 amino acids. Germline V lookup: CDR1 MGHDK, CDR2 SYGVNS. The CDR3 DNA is TGTGCCAGCAGTTTAACAGATACGCAGTATTTT. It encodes CASSLTDTQYF.

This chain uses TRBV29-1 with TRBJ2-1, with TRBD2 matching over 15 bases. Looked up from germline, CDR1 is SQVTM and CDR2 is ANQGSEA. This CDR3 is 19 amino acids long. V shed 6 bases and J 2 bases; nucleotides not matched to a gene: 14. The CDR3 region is CSVPSAGTSGRLAYNEQFF. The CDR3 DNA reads TGCAGCGTCCCGAGTGCCGGGACTAGCGGGAGGCTTGCCTACAATGAGCAGTTCTTC.

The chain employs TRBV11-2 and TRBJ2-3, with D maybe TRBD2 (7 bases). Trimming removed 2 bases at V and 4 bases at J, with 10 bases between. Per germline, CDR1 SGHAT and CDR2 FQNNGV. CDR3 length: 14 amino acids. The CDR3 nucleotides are TGTGCCAGCAGCTTAAGGGGGGGCGCAGATACGCAGTATTTT. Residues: CASSLRGGADTQYF.

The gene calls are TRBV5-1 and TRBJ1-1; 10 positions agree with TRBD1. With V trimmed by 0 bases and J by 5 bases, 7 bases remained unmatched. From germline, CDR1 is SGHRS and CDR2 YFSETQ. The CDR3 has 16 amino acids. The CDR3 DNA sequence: TGCGCCAGCAGCTTGGATCCTGGGGACAGGGGAACTGAAGCTTTCTTT. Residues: CASSLDPGDRGTEAFF.

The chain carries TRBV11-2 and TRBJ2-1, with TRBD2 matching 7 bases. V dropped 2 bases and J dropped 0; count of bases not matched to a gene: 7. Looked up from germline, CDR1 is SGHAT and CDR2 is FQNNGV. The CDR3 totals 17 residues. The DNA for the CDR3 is TGTGCCAGCAGCTTACCCCAGCGGGATAGCTCCTACAATGAGCAGTTCTTC. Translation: CASSLPQRDSSYNEQFF.

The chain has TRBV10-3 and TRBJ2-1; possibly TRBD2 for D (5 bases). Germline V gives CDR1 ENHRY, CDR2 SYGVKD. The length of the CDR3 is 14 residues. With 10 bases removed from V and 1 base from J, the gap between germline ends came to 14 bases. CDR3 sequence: CATIASVSYNEQFF. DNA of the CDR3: TGTGCCACGATAGCGAGTGTATCCTACAATGAGCAGTTCTTC.

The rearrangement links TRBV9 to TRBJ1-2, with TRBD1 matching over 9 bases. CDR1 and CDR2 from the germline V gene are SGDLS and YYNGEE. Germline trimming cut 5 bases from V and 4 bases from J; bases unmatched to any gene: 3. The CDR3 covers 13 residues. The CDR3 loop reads CASSVQGAYGYTF. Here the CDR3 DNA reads TGTGCCAGCAGTGTACAGGGGGCCTATGGCTACACCTTC.

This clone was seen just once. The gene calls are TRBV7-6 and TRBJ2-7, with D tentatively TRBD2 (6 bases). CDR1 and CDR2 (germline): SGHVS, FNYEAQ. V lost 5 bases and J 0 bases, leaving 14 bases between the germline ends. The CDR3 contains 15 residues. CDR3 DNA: TGTGCCAGCAGCCTTGGGACTGTGAGCTCCTACGAGCAGTACTTC. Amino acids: CASSLGTVSSYEQYF.

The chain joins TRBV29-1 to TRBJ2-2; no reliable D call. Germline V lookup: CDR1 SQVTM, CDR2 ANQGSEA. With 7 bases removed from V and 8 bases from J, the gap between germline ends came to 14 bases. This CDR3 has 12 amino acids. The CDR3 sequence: CSGRFPRGELFF. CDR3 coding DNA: TGCAGCGGTCGCTTCCCGAGGGGGGAGCTGTTTTTT.

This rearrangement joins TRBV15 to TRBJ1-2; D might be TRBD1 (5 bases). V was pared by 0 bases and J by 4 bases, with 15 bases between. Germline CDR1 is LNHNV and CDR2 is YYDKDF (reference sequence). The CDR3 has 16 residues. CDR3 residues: CATSRDLPGSGYGYTF. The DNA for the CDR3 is TGTGCCACCAGCAGAGATCTCCCAGGGTCGGGCTATGGCTACACCTTC.

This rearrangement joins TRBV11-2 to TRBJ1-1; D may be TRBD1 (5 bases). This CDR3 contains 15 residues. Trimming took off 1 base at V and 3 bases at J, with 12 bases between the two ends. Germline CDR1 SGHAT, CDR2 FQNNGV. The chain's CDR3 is CASSLVAGKYTEAFF. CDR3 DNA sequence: TGTGCCAGCAGCTTAGTGGCAGGGAAGTACACTGAAGCTTTCTTT.

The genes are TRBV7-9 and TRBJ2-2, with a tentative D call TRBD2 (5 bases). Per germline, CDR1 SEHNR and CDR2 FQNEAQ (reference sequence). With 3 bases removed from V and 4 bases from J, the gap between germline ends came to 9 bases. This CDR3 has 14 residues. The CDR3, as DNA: TGTGCCAGCAGCTTTGAGGGTTTCACCGGGGAGCTGTTTTTT. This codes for CASSFEGFTGELFF.

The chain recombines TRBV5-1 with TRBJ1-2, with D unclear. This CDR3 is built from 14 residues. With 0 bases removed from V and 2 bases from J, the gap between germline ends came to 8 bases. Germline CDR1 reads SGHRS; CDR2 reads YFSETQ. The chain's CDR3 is CASSLDSGNYGYTF. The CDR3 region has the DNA TGCGCCAGCAGCTTGGACAGCGGAAACTATGGCTACACCTTC.

CDR3 in DNA: TGTGCCAGCACCCTCGACTTTTACAATCAGCCCCAGCATTTT. Its translation: CASTLDFYNQPQHF. The chain has TRBV28 and TRBJ1-5; no clear D. The CDR3 is made up of 14 amino acids. The ends were cut back, 7 bases at V and 3 bases at J, with 13 bases in the middle. Germline V gene data show CDR1 as MDHEN and CDR2 as SYDVKM.

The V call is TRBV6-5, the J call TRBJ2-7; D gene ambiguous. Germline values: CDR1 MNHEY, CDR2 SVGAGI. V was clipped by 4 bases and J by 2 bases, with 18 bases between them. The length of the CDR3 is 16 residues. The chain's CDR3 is CASSSSWSREPYEQYF. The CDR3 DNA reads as TGTGCCAGCAGTTCCTCCTGGAGCAGAGAGCCCTACGAGCAGTACTTC.

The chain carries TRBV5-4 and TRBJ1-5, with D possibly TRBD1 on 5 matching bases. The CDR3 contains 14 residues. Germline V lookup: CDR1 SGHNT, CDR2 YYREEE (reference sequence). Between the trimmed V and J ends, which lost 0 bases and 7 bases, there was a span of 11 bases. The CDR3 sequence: CASSLVGEGQPQHF. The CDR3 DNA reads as TGTGCCAGCAGCTTGGTAGGGGAAGGGCAGCCCCAGCATTTT.

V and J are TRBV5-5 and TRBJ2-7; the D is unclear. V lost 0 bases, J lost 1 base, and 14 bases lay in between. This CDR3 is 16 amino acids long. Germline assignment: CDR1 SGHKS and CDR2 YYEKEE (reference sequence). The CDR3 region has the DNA TGTGCCAGCAGCTTGGATACCCGTGAGCTATCCTACGAGCAGTACTTC. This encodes CASSLDTRELSYEQYF.

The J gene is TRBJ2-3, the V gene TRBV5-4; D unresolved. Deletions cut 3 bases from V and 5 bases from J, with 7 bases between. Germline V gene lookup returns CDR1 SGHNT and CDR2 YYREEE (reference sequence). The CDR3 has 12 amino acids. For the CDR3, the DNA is TGTGCCAGCAGCTCCGGTCAAGATACGCAGTATTTT. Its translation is CASSSGQDTQYF.

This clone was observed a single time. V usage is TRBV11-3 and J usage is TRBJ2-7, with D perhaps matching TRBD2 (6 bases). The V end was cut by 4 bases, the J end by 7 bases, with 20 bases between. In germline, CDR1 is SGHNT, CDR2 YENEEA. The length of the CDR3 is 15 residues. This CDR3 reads CASSSPVPGVFEQYF. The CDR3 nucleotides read TGTGCCAGCAGCTCACCGGTCCCGGGAGTCTTTGAGCAGTACTTC.

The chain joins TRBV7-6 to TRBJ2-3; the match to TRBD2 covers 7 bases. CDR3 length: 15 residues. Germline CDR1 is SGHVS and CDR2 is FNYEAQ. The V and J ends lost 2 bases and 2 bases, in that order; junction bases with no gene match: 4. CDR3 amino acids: CASSLQGLDTDTQYF. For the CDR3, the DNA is TGTGCCAGCAGCTTACAAGGACTAGACACAGATACGCAGTATTTT.